This T cell receptor (beta chain) was sequenced for a study of T cell clonality in common variable immunodeficiency. This CDR3 has 16 residues. The V gene end was trimmed by 4 bases and the J gene end by 1 base; junction bases not matched to a gene: 5. Germline CDR1 and CDR2: ENHRY and SYGVKD. Only in-frame clones appear in the TCRdb table, and some are missing; sequencing was by immunoSEQ multiplex PCR. Altogether 35,000 to 50,000 clones were found in the sample, and no singletons occur. This clone was picked up many times. From the germline J gene comes the end of the CDR3, since the read stops 3 residues before it.

This TCR came from a person aged 18 to 70 in good health. The specimen was peripheral blood mononuclear cells. The chain has TRBV10-3 and TRBJ2-2; 8 bases fit TRBD1. The chain's CDR3 is CAISGPGQGNTGELFF. Partial CDR3 DNA: TGTGCCATCAGTGGGCCCGGACAGGGGAACACCGGGGAG.